The clone carrying this T cell receptor beta chain was counted a few times. The antigen remains unidentified. This sample stems from a study of cytomegalovirus exposure and HLA in healthy donors. Notes on the study in general: Overall, about 160 TCR beta chains were annotated as cytomegalovirus-associated. Likely technical artifact: a cluster of highly shared sequence variants. In a later analysis, productive TCRs from donors in an Asian-associated ancestry cluster reportedly carried fewer N-insertions than the cohort mean.

PCR involved 60 Vbeta and 13 Jbeta primers. The repertoire was sequenced with immunoSEQ multiplex PCR; TCRdb's copy has only in-frame clones and lacks some. The sample consists of a few hundred thousand clones, 65% to 85% of them appearing once. There were likely unrecorded immune exposures, though donors were nominally healthy when sampled. V lost 5 bases and J lost 2; bases outside the gene matches: 4. CDR1 ENHRY and CDR2 SYGVKD come from the germline V gene. The CDR3 totals 15 residues. The genes are TRBV10-3 and TRBJ2-7; TRBD2 agrees at 12 bases. Sequencing was performed on PBMCs. The clonotype originates from a female donor in good health and CMV-seronegative. The CDR3 coding sequence is TGTGCCATCAGTCCGACTAGCGGGAGCCCCTACGAGCAGTACTTC. Its translation: CAISPTSGSPYEQYF.